The 17 T cell receptor beta chains below come from one sample, sequenced in a study of cytomegalovirus exposure and HLA in healthy donors. PCR used 60 Vbeta primers and 13 Jbeta primers. The data were produced by immunoSEQ multiplex PCR, yet TCRdb's version contains in-frame clones alone and is incomplete. The repertoire consists of more than 70,000 clones, with around 80% occurring once and the leading ten covering under 3.5%. The sequencing sample was made of PBMCs. These receptors came from a middle-aged man in good health and CMV-seropositive.

The chain joins TRBV13 to TRBJ2-7; TRBD2 agrees at 11 bases. This CDR3 region has 15 residues. V trimming: 3 bases; J trimming: 5 bases; junction bases outside the gene matches: 6. CDR1 and CDR2 from the germline V gene are PRHDT and FYEKMQ (reference sequence). In DNA, the CDR3 is TGTGCCAGCAGCTTGCAGACTAGCGGGATTAACGAGCAGTACTTC. Translating it yields CASSLQTSGINEQYF.

This clone was seen only a few times. Written as DNA, the CDR3 is TGTGCCAGCAGTGACCTTGGAGGGGCCAGGGAGCAGTACTTC. Translating gives CASSDLGGAREQYF. The J gene is TRBJ2-7, the V gene TRBV6-1, with a tentative D call TRBD2 (6 bases). CDR1 and CDR2 from the germline V gene are MNHNS and SASEGT. V shed 3 bases and J shed 7 bases, with 16 bases lying between them. There are 14 residues in the CDR3.

This sequence joins TRBV5-1 and TRBJ2-7; TRBD1 matches at 7 bases. Losses at the gene ends were 4 bases for V and 3 bases for J; bases not matched to a gene: 1. The CDR3 has 12 residues. Germline loops: CDR1 SGHRS, CDR2 YFSETQ. Written as DNA, the CDR3 is TGCGCCAGCAGCAGGGACAGCTACGAGCAGTACTTC. This gives the protein CASSRDSYEQYF.

The CDR3 nucleotides are TGTGCCAGCAGCTTATCAACAGGGGCAGACAGCTATGGCTACACCTTC. Its protein is CASSLSTGADSYGYTF. The rearrangement joins TRBV7-2 to TRBJ1-2; 7 bases are a match to TRBD1. Germline V gene data show CDR1 as SGHTA and CDR2 as FQGNSA. With V trimmed by 2 bases and J by 4 bases, 10 bases remained unmatched. The CDR3 sequence is 16 residues long. Combining the CDR3 with reference TRBV7-2 and TRBJ1-2 gives the whole variable domain GAGVSQSPSNKVTEKGKDVELRCDPISGHTALYWYRQSLGQGLEFLIYFQGNSAPDKSGLPSDRFSAERTGGSVSTLTIQRTQQEDSAVYLCASSLSTGADSYGYTFGSGTRLTVV.

The V gene is TRBV5-1, the J gene TRBJ1-2; D is perhaps TRBD1 (6 bases). Trimming pared 0 bases from V and 4 bases from J, leaving 13 bases between. The V gene's germline CDR1 is SGHRS and CDR2 YFSETQ. This CDR3 region has 15 residues. CDR3 nucleotide sequence: TGCGCCAGCAGCTTGGCCGGGACAAGTGGCTATGGCTACACCTTC. The encoded protein is CASSLAGTSGYGYTF.

This clone came up many times. The chain is built from TRBV6-6 and TRBJ2-7; D is perhaps TRBD1 (5 bases). Between the trimmed V and J ends, which lost 0 bases and 6 bases, there was a span of 9 bases. The CDR3 has 13 residues. CDR1 and CDR2 from the germline V gene are MNHNY and SVGAGI (reference sequence). In nucleotides, the CDR3 is TGTGCCAGCAGTTACTCAGCTAGGGGCGAGCAGTACTTC. This encodes CASSYSARGEQYF.

The chain has TRBV6-5 and TRBJ2-5, with D possibly matching TRBD1 (5 bases). V lost 8 bases and J 2 bases, leaving 15 bases between the germline ends. The CDR3 length is 14 residues. Germline CDR1 MNHEY, CDR2 SVGAGI. CDR3 sequence reads: CASARRELQETQYF. The CDR3 DNA reads TGTGCCAGCGCCCGCAGGGAACTACAAGAGACCCAGTACTTC.

The chain recombines TRBV19 with TRBJ1-5, with 10 bases lining up with TRBD1. From germline, CDR1 is LNHDA and CDR2 SQIVND (reference sequence). J was trimmed by 3 bases and V by 3 bases; bases with no gene match: 8. This CDR3 is built from 17 residues. The CDR3 region has the DNA TGTGCCAGTAGTATTCTCCCGGACAGGGGGGTCAATCAGCCCCAGCATTTT. Translation: CASSILPDRGVNQPQHF.

This rearrangement joins TRBV2 to TRBJ1-2, with unresolved D. The CDR3 has 14 residues. Germline CDR1 and CDR2: SNHLY and FYNNEI. Trimming stripped 8 bases from V and 0 bases from J, with 13 bases between. The CDR3 sequence is CASVYELSNYGYTF. The CDR3 coding sequence is TGTGCCAGCGTTTACGAGCTGTCTAACTATGGCTACACCTTC.

V gene TRBV5-1 combines with J gene TRBJ1-1; 8 bases are shared with TRBD1. The J segment lost 0 bases and the V segment lost 2 bases, leaving 6 bases of the junction unmatched. Germline loops: CDR1 SGHRS, CDR2 YFSETQ. The CDR3 spans 16 residues. In nucleotides, the CDR3 is TGCGCCAGCAGCTTAGGGACAGGACTACTGAACACTGAAGCTTTCTTT. Translation gives CASSLGTGLLNTEAFF.

V gene TRBV27 combines with J gene TRBJ2-7; TRBD1 is a possible D gene (6 bases). CDR3 size: 14 residues. Germline V gives CDR1 MNHEY, CDR2 SMNVEV (reference sequence). Trimming stripped 7 bases from V and 3 bases from J, with 16 bases between. The CDR3 reads CASNPRGRGYEQYF. CDR3 DNA: TGTGCCAGCAACCCGAGGGGCAGGGGCTACGAGCAGTACTTC.

The chain uses TRBV10-3 and TRBJ2-2, with a weak D call TRBD1 (6 bases). This CDR3 region has 14 residues. V was shortened by 2 bases and J by 8 bases, with 12 bases between the two germline ends. Germline assignment: CDR1 ENHRY and CDR2 SYGVKD. The CDR3 sequence: CAISEGTGNGELFF. CDR3 sequence (DNA): TGTGCCATCAGTGAGGGAACAGGGAATGGGGAGCTGTTTTTT.

V gene TRBV19 combines with J gene TRBJ2-7; 7 nucleotides agree with TRBD2. V lost 5 bases, J lost 5 bases, and 6 bases stayed unmatched. CDR1 is LNHDA and CDR2 is SQIVND in the germline V gene (reference sequence). The CDR3 consists of 13 residues. The DNA for the CDR3 is TGTGCCAGTAGTTTGGGACTATCGCACGAGCAGTACTTC. Amino acid sequence: CASSLGLSHEQYF.

This chain joins TRBV9 and TRBJ2-1; 7 nucleotides match TRBD2. Germline V gene sequence: CDR1 SGDLS, CDR2 YYNGEE. The CDR3 loop spans 15 amino acids. After removal of 0 bases from V and 5 bases from J, the junction contained 5 bases not matched to a gene. The CDR3 protein is CASSVGPSGDNEQFF. The CDR3 DNA is TGTGCCAGCAGCGTAGGTCCTAGCGGAGACAATGAGCAGTTCTTC.

CDR3 nucleotides: TGTGCCAGCAGCACGGAGGACAGCTTGAACACCGGGGAGCTGTTTTTT. Its translation is CASSTEDSLNTGELFF. J is TRBJ2-2 and V is TRBV11-3, with a tentative D call TRBD1 (6 bases). The CDR3 is 16 amino acids. The germline V gene has CDR1 SGHNT and CDR2 YENEEA. V was trimmed by 5 bases and J by 1 base, leaving 14 bases between them. The whole variable domain, remainder taken from reference TRBV11-3 and TRBJ2-2, is EAGVVQSPRYKIIEKKQPVAFWCNPISGHNTLYWYLQNLGQGPELLIRYENEEAVDDSQLPKDRFSAERLKGVDSTLKIQPAELGDSAVYLCASSTEDSLNTGELFFGEGSRLTVL.

V usage is TRBV11-2 and J usage is TRBJ1-1; D is perhaps TRBD1 (6 bases). CDR3 length: 18 residues. Germline V CDR1 and CDR2: SGHAT, FQNNGV. V lost 4 bases and J lost 0, with 21 bases in between. The CDR3 DNA follows: TGTGCCAGCAGCTCATCCCGGGACATCTACCACCTGAACACTGAAGCTTTCTTT. This translates into CASSSSRDIYHLNTEAFF. Supplemented by reference TRBV11-2 and TRBJ1-1, the full variable domain reads EAGVAQSPRYKIIEKRQSVAFWCNPISGHATLYWYQQILGQGPKLLIQFQNNGVVDDSQLPKDRFSAERLKGVDSTLKIQPAKLEDSAVYLCASSSSRDIYHLNTEAFFGQGTRLTVV.

J is TRBJ1-3 and V is TRBV30, with 7 bases aligning to TRBD1. The CDR3 has 16 amino acids. Germline lookup yields CDR1 GTSNPN and CDR2 SVGIG (reference sequence). V trimming: 4 bases; J trimming: 3 bases; junction bases outside the gene matches: 12. This CDR3 reads CAWTFQSGTVGNTIYF. CDR3 nucleotides: TGTGCCTGGACGTTTCAATCCGGGACAGTTGGAAACACCATATATTTT.